This entry concerns a single T cell receptor beta chain. Patients picked for sequencing had shown CD8+CD57+ cell expansion detected by flow cytometry. The CDR3 runs 13 residues. Germline lookup yields CDR1 SGHVS and CDR2 FQNEAQ. After removal of 5 bases from V and 7 bases from J, the junction contained 7 bases not matched to a gene. This sample was included in a study of CD8+CD57+ T cells in acquired aplastic anemia. Investigators profiled TCR beta VDJ and CDR3 from genomic DNA template. TCRdb ran MiXCR on the reads and lists one entry per CDR3 protein. Among fewer than 85,000 distinct CDR3 sequences, 60% to 75% were seen once, and the ten largest hold roughly 80%.

This chain connects TRBV7-8 to TRBJ1-2; TRBD1 agrees at 7 bases. The receptor comes from a human donor with aplastic anemia. The sequencing sample was made of sorted CD4+, CD8+, or CD8+CD57+ T cells (not recorded which) from PBMCs. The CDR3 region is CASSQGVGGGYTF. In nucleotides, the CDR3 is TGTGCCAGCAGCCAGGGGGTAGGCGGTGGCTACACCTTC.